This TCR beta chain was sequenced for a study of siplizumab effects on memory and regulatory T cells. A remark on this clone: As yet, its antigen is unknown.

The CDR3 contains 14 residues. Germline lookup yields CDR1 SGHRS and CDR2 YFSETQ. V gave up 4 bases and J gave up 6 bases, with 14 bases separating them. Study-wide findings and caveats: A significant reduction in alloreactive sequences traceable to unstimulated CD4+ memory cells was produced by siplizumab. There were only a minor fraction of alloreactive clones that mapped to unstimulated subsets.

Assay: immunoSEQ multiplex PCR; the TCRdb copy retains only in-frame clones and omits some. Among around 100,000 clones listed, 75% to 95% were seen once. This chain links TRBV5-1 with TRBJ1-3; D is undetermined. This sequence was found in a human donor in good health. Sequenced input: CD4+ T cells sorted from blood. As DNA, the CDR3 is TGCGCCAGCAGCCCCCGACTGGATATAAACACCATATATTTT. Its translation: CASSPRLDINTIYF.